This paragraph covers one T cell receptor (beta chain) sequence. Its antigen remains unidentified. This record comes from a study of T cells after yellow fever vaccination. On the study more broadly: The SMART-Seq v4 Ultra Low Input method served to prepare the low-cell-number fractions. The study's findings and limits: Of the clonotypes, a small share occurred in both CD4 and CD8 compartments.

The CDR3 length is 11 residues. V gave up 3 bases and J gave up 8 bases, with 6 bases separating them. The germline gives CDR1 SGHDT, CDR2 YYEEEE. 5'RACE template switching added a universal primer site and UMIs to TCR cDNA. TCRdb passed the 5' RACE reads through MiXCR, listing each CDR3 protein once. The data contain approximately 510,000 distinct CDR3 sequences, 21% of them singletons. The clonotype comes from a man aged 18-30 years who received the YFV17D yellow fever vaccine. The chain carries TRBV5-6 and TRBJ2-1; no clear D gene. Specimen: PBMCs, collected less than 25 days after the first yellow fever vaccination. Here the CDR3 DNA reads TGTGCCAGCAGCTCCTCTTATGAGCAGTTCTTC. Protein sequence: CASSSSYEQFF.